The TCR beta chain described here comes from a study of cytomegalovirus exposure and HLA in healthy donors. It was with 60 Vbeta and 13 Jbeta primers that the PCR ran. Some clones are missing from TCRdb's copy, which holds only in-frame ones; the method was immunoSEQ multiplex PCR. The sample yields some 94,000 clones, about 80% seen once. This clone was found once. Its cognate antigen is unknown. A read error may account for a junction end that differs from germline. Overall study results and limits: Across all donors, roughly uniform sequencing depth was an assumption of the presence/absence analyses. Accurate prediction of HLA-A and HLA-B alleles (for most subjects) was reportedly achieved from TCR beta sequences.

Donors consisted of healthy bone marrow donors. Input material: PBMCs. The receptor was isolated from a man aged 35-49 years in good health and CMV-seronegative.

As DNA, the CDR3 is TGTGCTAGCAGTGAAGGGCAGCGTCCGGGCAATCAGCCCCAGCATTTT. Protein: CASSEGQRPGNQPQHF. The rearrangement uses TRBV6-1 and TRBJ1-5; D is unclear. There are 16 residues in the CDR3. CDR1 and CDR2 from the germline V gene are MNHNS and SASEGT.